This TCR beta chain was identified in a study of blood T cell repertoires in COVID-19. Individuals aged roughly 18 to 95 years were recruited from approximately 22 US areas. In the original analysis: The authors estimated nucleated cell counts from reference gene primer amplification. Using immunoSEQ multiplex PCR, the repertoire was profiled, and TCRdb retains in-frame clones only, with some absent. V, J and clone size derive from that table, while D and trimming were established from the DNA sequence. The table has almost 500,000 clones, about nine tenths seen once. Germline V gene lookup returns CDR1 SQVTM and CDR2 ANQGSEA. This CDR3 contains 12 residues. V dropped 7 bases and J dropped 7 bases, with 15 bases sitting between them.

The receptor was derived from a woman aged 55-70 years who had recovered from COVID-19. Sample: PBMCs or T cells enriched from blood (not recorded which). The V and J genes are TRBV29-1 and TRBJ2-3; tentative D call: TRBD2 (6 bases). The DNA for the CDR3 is TGCAGCGCCCTCGGAGGGGCGAATACGCAGTATTTT. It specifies CSALGGANTQYF.